Listed here is a single T cell receptor beta chain. No antigen is known for it. These data are taken from a study of OX40 agonist ivuxolimab in advanced cancers. Study in general: Two patients with cutaneous melanoma and one with hepatocellular carcinoma, three in total, showed partial responses. General study findings and limits: It was also the case that some nonresponders had low normalized T-cell clonal expansion. There were, on average, more expanded clones in CD8+ T cells than in CD4+.

This table comes from immunoSEQ multiplex PCR, and its TCRdb copy is limited to in-frame clones, with some not included. This sample has about 76,000 clones; around 90% occur once, and the top ten carry roughly 13%. This CDR3 contains 16 residues. Specimen: CD4+ or CD8+ T cells sorted from blood, collected in a trial of the OX40 agonist ivuxolimab. The genes are TRBV21-1 and TRBJ2-1; the table's D call TRBD2 went unverified against the DNA. TRBV21-1 is an annotated pseudogene. The TCR was taken from an adult with an advanced solid tumor such as melanoma, head and neck, liver or kidney cancer. CDR3 DNA: TGTGCCAGCTTGGCCGGGGGGCTCCGACTCCTCAATGAGCAGTTCTTC. Protein: CASLAGGLRLLNEQFF.